This T cell receptor (beta chain) was identified during a study of blood T cell repertoires in COVID-19. Study information: Collection of acute and convalescent COVID-19 samples took place in the United States, Italy and Spain. Nucleic acid was either cDNA or gDNA, and it came from T cells, B-cell-depleted T cells, or PBMCs.

As originally analysed: Amplification from reference gene primers served as the basis for estimated nucleated cell counts. Profiled with immunoSEQ multiplex PCR; TCRdb holds only in-frame clones, not every one. D and trimming come from the DNA, and the V and J calls and clone size come from that table. The repertoire holds 100,000 or so clones, with approximately 92% as singletons. Germline assignment: CDR1 MNHEY and CDR2 SVGEGT. Trimming shortened V by 1 base and J by 0 bases, and 22 bases separated the two germline ends. The CDR3 sequence is 19 residues long. Specimen: peripheral blood. The rearrangement joins TRBV6-2 or TRBV6-3 to TRBJ2-7, with D possibly TRBD1 on 6 matching bases. This TCR derives from a woman aged 45-65 years with COVID-19, enrolled during active disease. The CDR3 region has the DNA TGTGCCAGCAGTTACTGGGGGCCGGGATTTACACTAAGCTCCTACGAGCAGTACTTC. This sequence encodes CASSYWGPGFTLSSYEQYF.